This record covers a single T cell receptor beta chain. Antigen unknown. Libraries were prepared by immunoSEQ multiplex PCR; TCRdb keeps only in-frame clonotypes and omits some of them. The data hold 68,000 or so clones, with roughly 88% observed a single time. This record belongs to a study of OX40 agonist ivuxolimab in advanced cancers. Whole-study context: Prior anti-PD-1, anti-PD-L1 or anti-CTLA-4 therapy did not bar entry, and around 39% had some.

Notes on the study in general: Normalized T-cell clonal expansion was also low in a subset of nonresponders. Clones of CD4+ and CD8+ blood T cells grew by week 6 at doses of 0.1 to 3.0 mg/kg. Partial responders receiving 0.1-3.0 mg/kg showed among the lowest clonal expansion.

The germline gives CDR1 SGHRS, CDR2 YFSETQ. The CDR3 spans 13 residues. Trimming took 0 bases from V and 2 from J, leaving 5 bases between them. The receptor comes from an adult with an advanced solid tumor such as melanoma, head and neck, liver or kidney cancer. Sequences were derived from CD4+ or CD8+ T cells sorted from blood, sampled in a trial of the OX40 agonist ivuxolimab. The J gene is TRBJ1-2, the V gene TRBV5-1; D not certain. CDR3: CASSLGGNYGYTF. The DNA of the CDR3 is TGCGCCAGCAGCTTGGGCGGGAACTATGGCTACACCTTC.